Below, one T cell receptor beta chain is given with its context. The target antigen is unknown. The sample is drawn from a study of T cell responses to AZD1222 COVID-19 vaccine. Findings of the study overall: Clonal diversity was possibly underestimated, and white British individuals and females predominated among donors. Spike regions recognized by vaccine-associated CD4 TCRs spanned the protein, led by 160-218 and 743-854.

Sequencing was performed with immunoSEQ multiplex PCR; in TCRdb, only in-frame clones are kept and a portion is missing. The sample has approximately 100,000 clones; approximately 93% are singletons. This CDR3 is built from 15 residues. Germline CDR1 is MDHEN and CDR2 is SYDVKM. With V trimmed by 6 bases and J by 1 base, 7 bases remained unmatched. The receptor comes from an adult in good health. Sample: peripheral blood, taken on day 0 of AZD1222 vaccination. The genes are TRBV28 and TRBJ2-3; the match to TRBD1 covers 7 bases. For the CDR3, the DNA is TGTGCCAGCAGCCAAGGGGGCGCAGGCACAGATACGCAGTATTTT. Translating it yields CASSQGGAGTDTQYF.